This is a list of T cell receptor beta chains from one sample in a study of cytomegalovirus exposure and HLA in healthy donors. The data were produced by immunoSEQ multiplex PCR, yet TCRdb's version contains in-frame clones alone and is incomplete. The sample lists tens of thousands of clones; around two thirds were seen once. The material sequenced was PBMCs. The receptors come from a woman aged 50 to 60 in good health and CMV-seropositive. CDR3s include the opening cysteine and the closing phenylalanine or tryptophan. Fields, in order: J gene, V gene, clone size, D gene, CDR3 protein, CDR3 DNA. The D gene is left open where the match is weak. Clone size is shown for a subset of rows, as once, few, many or a class of expanded clone.

>TRBJ2-1|TRBV14|.|.
CASSQDLAQEQFF
TGTGCCAGCAGCCAAGATTTGGCTCAAGAGCAGTTCTTC
>TRBJ2-7|TRBV5-1|.|.
CASSSREVRPYEQYF
TGCGCCAGCTCCTCCCGAGAAGTCCGCCCCTACGAGCAGTACTTC
>TRBJ1-4|TRBV7-8|.|TRBD1
CASSPQGAVEKLFF
TGTGCCAGCAGCCCACAGGGGGCAGTGGAAAAACTGTTTTTT
>TRBJ2-7|TRBV7-8|.|TRBD2
CASSELAGVSYEQYF
TGTGCCAGCAGCGAATTAGCGGGGGTTTCCTACGAGCAGTACTTC
>TRBJ1-3|TRBV30|.|.
CAWSVGLSGNTIYF
TGTGCCTGGAGTGTTGGCCTCTCTGGAAACACCATATATTTT
>TRBJ1-2|TRBV6-6|once|.
CASITGTFNYGYTF
TGTGCCAGCATCACAGGGACCTTTAACTATGGCTACACCTTC
>TRBJ1-2|TRBV7-2|.|TRBD1
CASSLRRGEQGVQNYGYTF
TGTGCCAGCAGCTTACGTCGCGGGGAGCAGGGGGTGCAAAACTATGGCTACACCTTC
>TRBJ1-5|TRBV7-2|few|.
CASSLNADNQPQHF
TGTGCCAGCAGCCTAAACGCTGACAATCAGCCCCAGCATTTT
>TRBJ2-7|TRBV7-2|.|.
CASSFARGNYEQYF
TGTGCCAGCAGCTTCGCGCGGGGTAACTACGAGCAGTACTTC
>TRBJ1-3|TRBV2|.|.
CASSEWGGGNTIYF
TGTGCCAGCAGTGAGTGGGGAGGTGGAAACACCATATATTTT
>TRBJ2-1|TRBV7-2|.|TRBD2
CASSLKGDSGRGNEQFF
TGTGCCAGCAGTTTAAAAGGGGATAGCGGGAGGGGGAATGAGCAGTTCTTC
>TRBJ1-3|TRBV13|.|.
CASRQLPPPGDAGNTIYF
TGTGCCAGCAGGCAACTTCCACCCCCGGGAGATGCTGGAAACACCATATATTTT
>TRBJ1-2|TRBV4-3|.|.
CASSQDFGDYGYTF
TGCGCCAGCAGCCAAGATTTCGGGGACTATGGCTACACCTTC
>TRBJ2-1|TRBV7-8|.|TRBD1
CASRRNRGQGGNEQFF
TGTGCCAGCAGGAGGAACAGGGGGCAAGGGGGGAATGAGCAGTTCTTC
>TRBJ2-2|TRBV9|.|TRBD2
CASSVDGGGQNTGELFF
TGTGCCAGCAGCGTAGATGGCGGGGGGCAGAACACCGGGGAGCTGTTTTTT
>TRBJ2-7|TRBV18|.|.
CASSPPGGYEQYF
TGTGCCAGCTCACCACCGGGCGGGTACGAGCAGTACTTC
>TRBJ2-6|TRBV5-1|.|.
CASSLDPPGTMYSGANVLTF
TGCGCCAGCAGCTTGGATCCCCCCGGGACAATGTACTCTGGGGCCAACGTCCTGACTTTC
>TRBJ1-5|TRBV30|few|TRBD1
CAWSVGGTAQYTYSNQPQHF
TGTGCCTGGAGTGTAGGAGGGACAGCGCAATATACCTATAGCAATCAGCCCCAGCATTTT
>TRBJ2-7|TRBV18|.|.
CASSPGWREYEQYF
TGTGCCAGCTCACCCGGATGGAGGGAGTACGAGCAGTACTTC
>TRBJ1-4|TRBV10-3|.|TRBD1
CAISGQGGADEKLFF
TGTGCCATCAGTGGCCAGGGGGGTGCGGATGAAAAACTGTTTTTT
>TRBJ1-6|TRBV5-4|.|.
CASSGGRGLVDNSPLHF
TGTGCCAGCAGCGGCGGTAGGGGGTTAGTCGATAATTCACCCCTCCACTTT
>TRBJ2-2|TRBV28|once|.
CASSLGRVDGELFF
TGTGCCAGCAGTTTAGGCAGGGTGGACGGGGAGCTGTTTTTT
>TRBJ2-7|TRBV7-7|.|TRBD1
CASSPRDRAYEQYF
TGTGCCAGCAGCCCCAGGGACAGGGCCTACGAGCAGTACTTC
>TRBJ2-5|TRBV6-1|.|.
CASSVTGWETQYF
TGTGCCAGCAGTGTTACAGGGTGGGAGACCCAGTACTTC
>TRBJ2-5|TRBV11-3|few|.
CASSSQETQYF
TGTGCCAGCAGCTCTCAAGAGACCCAGTACTTC
>TRBJ2-3|TRBV6-5|.|TRBD2
CASSYASGATDTQYF
TGTGCCAGCAGTTATGCTAGCGGGGCCACAGATACGCAGTATTTT
>TRBJ2-5|TRBV19|.|TRBD2
CASSIVGLAGGAETQYF
TGTGCCAGTAGTATCGTGGGGCTAGCGGGAGGTGCAGAGACCCAGTACTTC
>TRBJ1-2|TRBV30|few|.
CAWSFGLGTAGVGGYTF
TGTGCCTGGAGTTTCGGGCTCGGGACGGCGGGGGTAGGCGGCTACACCTTC
>TRBJ2-4|TRBV19|.|TRBD1
CASSISDRGRNKNIQYF
TGTGCCAGTAGTATCTCGGACAGGGGGCGAAACAAAAACATTCAGTACTTC
>TRBJ2-1|TRBV10-2|.|TRBD2
CASVTSGGSRKEQFF
TGCGCCAGCGTTACTAGCGGGGGGTCCCGCAAGGAGCAGTTCTTC
>TRBJ1-2|TRBV9|once|TRBD1
CASSGQGAYGYTF
TGTGCCAGCTCCGGACAGGGGGCTTATGGCTACACCTTC
>TRBJ1-2|TRBV7-2|.|TRBD1
CASSSRQGGGYTF
TGTGCCAGCAGCTCAAGACAGGGTGGAGGCTACACCTTC
>TRBJ1-6|TRBV7-2|few|.
CASSLEQVPPLHF
TGTGCCAGCAGCTTAGAACAGGTCCCTCCCCTCCACTTT
>TRBJ1-5|TRBV7-8|.|.
CASSQRGGASNQPQHF
TGTGCCAGCAGCCAGCGGGGGGGGGCGAGCAATCAGCCCCAGCATTTT
>TRBJ2-7|TRBV28|.|.
CASSLSDSYEQYF
TGTGCCAGCAGTTTAAGCGATTCCTACGAGCAGTACTTC
>TRBJ2-1|TRBV5-6|.|TRBD1
CASSLPDRAEQFF
TGTGCCAGCAGCTTACCCGACAGGGCTGAGCAGTTCTTC
>TRBJ1-4|TRBV18|.|.
CASSPGYSNEKLFF
TGTGCCAGCTCACCCGGGTACTCTAATGAAAAACTGTTTTTT
>TRBJ2-5|TRBV11-3|.|.
CASSTLLPGGLQETQYF
TGTGCCAGCAGCACCCTCCTCCCTGGGGGACTTCAAGAGACCCAGTACTTC
>TRBJ2-7|TRBV15|.|.
CATSGGQHYEQYF
TGTGCCACCAGCGGAGGCCAACACTACGAGCAGTACTTC
>TRBJ2-2|TRBV6-1|few|TRBD1
CASSWTGPNTGELFF
TGTGCCAGCAGTTGGACAGGGCCTAACACCGGGGAGCTGTTTTTT
>TRBJ1-1|TRBV25-1|.|.
CASSEGGRMNTEAFF
TGTGCCAGCAGTGAAGGCGGGAGGATGAACACTGAAGCTTTCTTT
>TRBJ1-3|TRBV28|.|.
CASSLGAGSGNTIYF
TGTGCCAGCAGCCTAGGGGCGGGGAGTGGAAACACCATATATTTT
>TRBJ2-6|TRBV28|.|TRBD2
CASSHRSRGGYSGANVLTF
TGTGCCAGCAGTCATCGAAGTCGGGGGGGATACTCTGGGGCCAACGTCCTGACTTTC
>TRBJ2-2|TRBV5-4|.|TRBD1
CASSYGQGGTGELFF
TGTGCCAGCAGCTACGGACAGGGTGGCACCGGGGAGCTGTTTTTT
>TRBJ1-5|TRBV19|.|TRBD1
CASRPSTGGKGNQPQHF
TGTGCCAGTCGCCCTTCGACAGGGGGTAAGGGCAATCAGCCCCAGCATTTT